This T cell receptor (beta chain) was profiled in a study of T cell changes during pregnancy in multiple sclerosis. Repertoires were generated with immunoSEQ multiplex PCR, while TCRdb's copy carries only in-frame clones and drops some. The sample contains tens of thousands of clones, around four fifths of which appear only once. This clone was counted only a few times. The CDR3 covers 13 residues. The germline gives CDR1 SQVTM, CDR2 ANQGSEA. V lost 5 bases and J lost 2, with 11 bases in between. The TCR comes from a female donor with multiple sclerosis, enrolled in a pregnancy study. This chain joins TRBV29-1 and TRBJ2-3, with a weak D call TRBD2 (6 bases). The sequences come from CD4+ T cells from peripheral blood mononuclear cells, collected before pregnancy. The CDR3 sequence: CSVRASATDTQYF. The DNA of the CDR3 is TGCAGCGTTAGGGCTAGCGCCACAGATACGCAGTATTTT.